The 6 T cell receptor beta chains presented below share a single source sample, sequenced in a study of blood T cell repertoires in COVID-19. TCRdb's table, derived via immunoSEQ multiplex PCR, lists solely in-frame clones and lacks some. The data hold approximately 25,000 clones, with approximately 78% observed a single time. The sample taken for sequencing was peripheral blood. The receptors were gathered from a woman in her 70s with COVID-19, enrolled during active disease.

The rearrangement links TRBV15 to TRBJ1-1; the D gene is possibly TRBD1 (6 bases). The CDR3 has 15 amino acids. The V end was cut by 0 bases, the J end by 5 bases, with 13 bases between. In germline, CDR1 is LNHNV, CDR2 YYDKDF (reference sequence). CDR3 in amino acids: CATSRESGAGTEAFF. The CDR3 bases are TGTGCCACCAGCAGAGAATCAGGGGCCGGGACTGAAGCTTTCTTT. Full variable domain (remainder filled in from reference TRBV15 and TRBJ1-1): DAMVIQNPRYQVTQFGKPVTLSCSQTLNHNVMYWYQQKSSQAPKLLFHYYDKDFNNEADTPDNFQSRRPNTSFCFLDIRSPGLGDTAMYLCATSRESGAGTEAFFGQGTRLTVV.

This clone was seen more than once but under ten times. The V gene is TRBV29-1, the J gene TRBJ2-7; TRBD2 agrees at 9 bases. Trimming removed 5 bases from V and 1 base from J; junction bases left unmatched: 9. The CDR3 runs 15 residues. Germline CDR1 is SQVTM and CDR2 is ANQGSEA. CDR3 residues: CSVSLAGAISYEQYF. The CDR3 nucleotides read TGCAGCGTTAGCTTAGCGGGGGCGATTTCCTACGAGCAGTACTTC.

The rearrangement joins TRBV23-1 to TRBJ2-1; perhaps TRBD2 as D (7 bases). TRBV23-1 carries the ORF label, with uncertain function. Trimming took 0 bases from V and 15 from J, leaving 12 bases between them. There are 12 residues in the CDR3. The CDR3 spells CASSQSPRGAFF. CDR3 in DNA: TGCGCCAGCAGTCAATCGCCACGGGGGGCGTTCTTC.

The chain joins TRBV11-2 to TRBJ2-5; 11 bases match TRBD2. Germline trimming cut 5 bases from V and 2 bases from J; bases unmatched to any gene: 1. The CDR3 consists of 14 residues. Germline CDR1 is SGHAT and CDR2 is FQNNGV. The CDR3 nucleotides read TGTGCCAGCAGCCCTAGCGGGGGGCAAGAGACCCAGTACTTC. Amino acid sequence: CASSPSGGQETQYF.

This chain uses TRBV24-1 with TRBJ2-3; TRBD2 agrees at 11 bases. V gave up 3 bases and J gave up 4 bases; unmatched junction bases: 5. Germline V lookup: CDR1 KGHDR, CDR2 SFDVKD. The CDR3 length is 16 residues. The CDR3 spells CATSDPLGLAADTQYF. The CDR3 DNA is TGTGCCACCAGTGATCCTCTGGGACTAGCGGCAGATACGCAGTATTTT.

The chain employs TRBV11-2 and TRBJ1-5; D remains ambiguous. The V end lost 1 base, the J end lost 6 bases, and 10 bases lay between the germline ends. The CDR3 loop spans 14 amino acids. The germline V gene encodes CDR1 SGHAT and CDR2 FQNNGV. CDR3 loop: CASSLVGEGQPQHF. The DNA for the CDR3 is TGTGCCAGCAGCTTAGTTGGGGAGGGTCAGCCCCAGCATTTT.